The entry that follows covers one T cell receptor beta chain sequence. No antigen is known for it. The assay was immunoSEQ multiplex PCR, and TCRdb's table has in-frame clones only and misses some. Of tens of thousands of clones listed, approximately 90% are singletons. This entry comes from a study of a mutant IDH1 vaccine in newly diagnosed glioma. Points from the study as a whole: Pseudoprogression seemed unrelated to changes in top peripheral T cell clonotypes.

Time point given: week 23, last vaccination. Topical imiquimod accompanied each vaccine dose, which consisted of 300 ug of mutant IDH1 20-mer peptide. Astrocytomas found in donors were new, WHO grade 3 or 4, IDH1-mutant and ATRX-lost. Per germline, CDR1 GTSNPN and CDR2 SVGIG (reference sequence). The V gene lost 0 bases and the J gene lost 0 bases, with 11 bases spanning the gap. CDR3 length: 15 amino acids. This sequence was found in a man aged 50 or older with glioma. The chain employs TRBV30 and TRBJ1-2; a possible D gene is TRBD1 (6 bases). Sequencing was performed on PBMCs, taken from a glioma patient whose treatment included an IDH1 peptide vaccine. The CDR3: CAWSVLPGANYGYTF. CDR3 bases: TGTGCCTGGAGTGTACTCCCAGGGGCTAACTATGGCTACACCTTC.